What follows are 15 T cell receptor beta chains derived from one specimen sequenced in a study of blood T cell repertoires in COVID-19. Here immunoSEQ multiplex PCR was the method, and the copy in TCRdb shows in-frame clones only, minus some. This repertoire shows under 250,000 clones, around 81% found once; its top ten account for around 8.9%. Sequenced material: PBMCs or T cells enriched from blood (not recorded which). Receptor source: a woman aged 45-59 years with acute COVID-19.

As for this clone: Other DNA variants within this sample encode the same CDR3. V and J are TRBV5-1 and TRBJ2-5, with D unresolved. The CDR3 contains 12 residues. Germline loops: CDR1 SGHRS, CDR2 YFSETQ. V was clipped by 2 bases and J by 0 bases, with 2 bases between them. DNA for the CDR3: TGCGCCAGCAGCTTTAACCAAGAGACCCAGTACTTC. It yields the protein CASSFNQETQYF.

The chain has TRBV27 and TRBJ1-5; D might be TRBD1 (5 bases). The V and J ends lost 8 bases and 0 bases respectively, with 14 bases between them. CDR3 size: 15 residues. Looked up from germline, CDR1 is MNHEY and CDR2 is SMNVEV (reference sequence). The chain's CDR3 is CASSRRGYSNQPQHF. CDR3 coding DNA: TGTGCCAGCTCTAGGCGGGGGTATAGCAATCAGCCCCAGCATTTT.

This chain links TRBV28 with TRBJ1-6; D gene unclear. The CDR3 length is 14 residues. CDR1 and CDR2 from the germline V gene are MDHEN and SYDVKM. V lost 7 bases to trimming and J lost 9 bases, with 16 bases between them. The chain's CDR3 is CASTTRREASPLHF. The CDR3 DNA is TGTGCCAGCACCACGAGGAGGGAAGCTTCACCCCTCCACTTT.

V usage is TRBV3-1 (or the pseudogene TRBV3-2) and J usage is TRBJ1-2; D is perhaps TRBD1 (6 bases). The CDR3 covers 13 residues. From germline, CDR1 is LGHDT and CDR2 YNNKEL (reference sequence). V was pared by 5 bases and J by 8 bases, with 15 bases between. This chain's CDR3 is CASSRGTRGGYTF. The CDR3, as DNA: TGTGCCAGCAGCAGGGGGACCCGCGGGGGCTACACCTTC.

The chain links TRBV5-1 to TRBJ2-5; 9 bases are shared with TRBD2. Per the germline V gene, CDR1 is SGHRS and CDR2 is YFSETQ. Germline trimming cut 0 bases from V and 5 bases from J; bases unmatched to any gene: 8. The CDR3 has 16 amino acids. CDR3 sequence: CASSLAVAGGLETQYF. As DNA, the CDR3 is TGCGCCAGCAGCTTGGCCGTTGCGGGGGGGCTGGAGACCCAGTACTTC.

The chain couples TRBV11-3 to TRBJ2-1, with a tentative D call TRBD2 (6 bases). V dropped 5 bases and J dropped 1 base, with 9 bases sitting between them. CDR1 is SGHNT and CDR2 is YENEEA in the germline V gene. This CDR3 is 14 amino acids long. The CDR3, as DNA: TGTGCCAGCAGCACCGGGGGTTCCTACAATGAGCAGTTCTTC. Residues: CASSTGGSYNEQFF.

The count of this clone is one. This chain joins TRBV6-2 or TRBV6-3 and TRBJ1-2; D may be TRBD1 (5 bases). This CDR3 has 15 amino acids. Per the germline V gene, CDR1 is MNHEY and CDR2 is SVGEGT. Between the trimmed V and J ends, which lost 4 bases and 2 bases, there was a span of 14 bases. The CDR3 spells CASSSPDRANYGYTF. The CDR3 region has the DNA TGTGCCAGCAGTTCCCCTGACAGAGCGAACTATGGCTACACCTTC.

The chain uses TRBV21-1 and TRBJ1-6; the tabulated D call, TRBD1, remains unverified against the DNA. TRBV21-1 is a listed pseudogene. This CDR3 has 17 amino acids. CDR3 sequence (DNA): TGTGCCAGCAGCGAACAGGGTGGCCTTTCCTATAATTCACCCCTCCACTTT. Translation gives CASSEQGGLSYNSPLHF.

CDR3 loop: CASSLSILPFRDTNSNQPQHF. CDR3 coding DNA: TGTGCCAGCAGTTTATCCATACTCCCCTTCCGGGACACTAATAGCAATCAGCCCCAGCATTTT. The chain couples TRBV28 to TRBJ1-5; TRBD1 is a possible D gene (6 bases). This CDR3 has 21 amino acids. Trimming took off 1 base at V and 0 bases at J, with 25 bases between the two ends. Per the germline V gene, CDR1 is MDHEN and CDR2 is SYDVKM.

J is TRBJ1-2 and V is TRBV28; 9 bases map to TRBD1. Germline CDR1 and CDR2: MDHEN and SYDVKM. This CDR3 is 13 amino acids long. Germline trimming cut 6 bases from V and 5 bases from J; bases unmatched to any gene: 4. DNA for the CDR3: TGTGCCAGCAGAGGACAGGGGACTTATGGCTACACCTTC. Translating gives CASRGQGTYGYTF.

The V and J genes are TRBV27 and TRBJ2-1; D gene uncertain. The CDR3 sequence is 12 residues long. Looked up from germline, CDR1 is MNHEY and CDR2 is SMNVEV (reference sequence). The ends were cut back, 2 bases at V and 9 bases at J, with 8 bases in the middle. This CDR3 reads CASSLTLSEQFF. The CDR3 DNA follows: TGTGCCAGCAGTTTAACTTTGAGTGAGCAGTTCTTC.

The gene calls are TRBV4-3 and TRBJ2-2; 8 bases are a match to TRBD1. Germline V gene sequence: CDR1 LGHNA, CDR2 YSLEER. Unmatched junction bases numbered 2, after V lost 3 bases and J lost 5 bases. The CDR3 has 14 amino acids. In DNA form, the CDR3 reads TGCGCCAGCAGCCATCGGACAGGGACCGGGGAGCTGTTTTTT. This codes for CASSHRTGTGELFF.

This clone appeared once. This rearrangement joins TRBV25-1 to TRBJ2-5; a possible D gene is TRBD2 (6 bases). The CDR3 contains 14 residues. Germline V gene lookup returns CDR1 MGHDK and CDR2 SYGVNS. V was pared by 3 bases and J by 5 bases, with 13 bases between. The CDR3 DNA follows: TGTGCCAGCAGTGATACCGGCGCGGGGGAGACCCAGTACTTC. Protein product: CASSDTGAGETQYF. The complete variable domain, with remaining parts taken from reference TRBV25-1 and TRBJ2-5, reads EADIYQTPRYLVIGTGKKITLECSQTMGHDKMYWYQQDPGMELHLIHYSYGVNSTEKGDLSSESTVSRIRTEHFPLTLESARPSHTSQYLCASSDTGAGETQYFGPGTRLLVL.

This clone was observed a single time. The chain is built from TRBV7-2 and TRBJ1-1, with D uncertain. This CDR3 region has 13 residues. Germline V gene sequence: CDR1 SGHTA, CDR2 FQGNSA. With 1 base removed from V and 3 bases from J, the gap between germline ends came to 6 bases. The CDR3 loop is CASSLDRYTEAFF. The DNA for the CDR3 is TGTGCCAGCAGCTTAGACCGGTACACTGAAGCTTTCTTT.

The chain couples TRBV5-1 to TRBJ2-5; 15 nucleotides match TRBD2. The germline V gene encodes CDR1 SGHRS and CDR2 YFSETQ. With 4 bases clipped from V and 5 bases from J, the junction kept 3 bases outside the gene matches. This CDR3 has 15 amino acids. The CDR3 region is CASSAGLAGGETQYF. CDR3 coding DNA: TGCGCCAGCAGCGCAGGACTAGCGGGGGGGGAGACCCAGTACTTC.